This T cell receptor beta chain was retrieved from a study of T cell responses to AZD1222 COVID-19 vaccine. Overall study findings and caveats: All repertoire sampling was performed exclusively after the peak T cell response. Clonal diversity may have been underestimated in mostly white British donors. Per reports, nearly half of all spike-specific TCRs target regions that are unmutated in variants.

Worth noting for this clone: The antigen is not known.

The method was immunoSEQ multiplex PCR; TCRdb's version includes in-frame clones alone and lacks a portion of them. Of 130,000 to 150,000 clones in the sample, about 90% were seen once. The CDR3 is 16 residues long. The J segment lost 6 bases and the V segment lost 0 bases, leaving 10 bases of the junction unmatched. The germline V gene encodes CDR1 SGHAT and CDR2 FQNNGV. This sample comprised peripheral blood, obtained on day 0 of MenACWY control vaccination. This TCR came from an adult in good health. This chain links TRBV11-2 with TRBJ1-2, with 7 bases lining up with TRBD1. The CDR3 bases are TGTGCCAGCAGCTTAGACCATCGGGACAGCCGAGATGGCTACACCTTC. This encodes CASSLDHRDSRDGYTF.